Listed below are T cell receptor beta chains from one sample, sequenced in a study of T-cell memory formation after mild COVID-19. Via MiXCR, TCRdb re-called the 5' RACE reads, giving one row per CDR3 protein. The data show some 180,000 distinct CDR3 sequences, less than 20% seen once. Source material: PBMCs or a T cell subset sorted from them (not recorded which). Receptors originate from a man between 18 and 35 years old who had mild COVID-19 (a few samples of this study predate the infection). Cell type and time point are not known. Each CDR3 is given with its conserved first and last residue. D genes are given only for firm matches. Size is stated for part of the rows, as once, few or many counts, or as a class when the clone is expanded.

V gene: TRBV5-1
clone size: NA
J gene: TRBJ2-7
D gene: NA
CDR3 DNA: TGCGCCAGCAGCTTAGCCGCCGGGGCCTACGAGCAGTACTTC
CDR3 protein: CASSLAAGAYEQYF

V gene: TRBV4-1
clone size: NA
J gene: TRBJ2-5
D gene: TRBD2
CDR3 DNA: TGCGCCAGCAGCCAAGATCATGGGGCTAGCGGAAGCCAAGAGACCCAGTACTTC
CDR3 protein: CASSQDHGASGSQETQYF

V gene: TRBV20-1
clone size: NA
J gene: TRBJ1-5
D gene: TRBD1
CDR3 DNA: TGCAGTGGTTTTGGGGACAGTAATCAGCCCCAGCATTTT
CDR3 protein: CSGFGDSNQPQHF

V gene: TRBV19
clone size: NA
J gene: TRBJ2-5
D gene: NA
CDR3 DNA: TGTGCCAGTAGACTGACGGACCAAGAGACCCAGTACTTC
CDR3 protein: CASRLTDQETQYF

V gene: TRBV7-2
clone size: NA
J gene: TRBJ2-1
D gene: NA
CDR3 DNA: TGTGCCAGCAGCTTCCGCAGTGGGGACAATGAGCAGTTCTTC
CDR3 protein: CASSFRSGDNEQFF

V gene: TRBV2
clone size: few
J gene: TRBJ2-5
D gene: TRBD2
CDR3 DNA: TGTGCCAGCAGCGGTCCTAGCGGGGGCGGAGAGACCCAGTACTTC
CDR3 protein: CASSGPSGGGETQYF

V gene: TRBV5-1
clone size: many
J gene: TRBJ2-7
D gene: NA
CDR3 DNA: TGCGCCAGCAGCCTAGGGCAGTTACAAGGCGAGCAGTACTTC
CDR3 protein: CASSLGQLQGEQYF

V gene: TRBV7-2
clone size: NA
J gene: TRBJ1-5
D gene: NA
CDR3 DNA: TGTGCCAGCAGCTTAGACAGGGTTGGTCAGCCCCAGCATTTT
CDR3 protein: CASSLDRVGQPQHF

V gene: TRBV9
clone size: few
J gene: TRBJ2-1
D gene: TRBD2
CDR3 DNA: TGTGCCAGCAGCGCTTCTAGCGGGAGTTACAATGAGCAGTTCTTC
CDR3 protein: CASSASSGSYNEQFF

V gene: TRBV5-1
clone size: few
J gene: TRBJ2-5
D gene: TRBD2
CDR3 DNA: TGCGCCAGCAGCGGGGGGACTAGCGAGGTGGAGACCCAGTACTTC
CDR3 protein: CASSGGTSEVETQYF

V gene: TRBV5-6
clone size: few
J gene: TRBJ1-1
D gene: TRBD1
CDR3 DNA: TGTGCCAGCAGCTTGGGGGGCAGGGGGTATGCCATGAACACTGAAGCTTTCTTT
CDR3 protein: CASSLGGRGYAMNTEAFF

V gene: TRBV11-2
clone size: few
J gene: TRBJ1-1
D gene: NA
CDR3 DNA: TGTGCCAGCAGCCCTCTCTTGGGAGCTTTCTTT
CDR3 protein: CASSPLLGAFF

V gene: TRBV5-1
clone size: few
J gene: TRBJ2-2
D gene: NA
CDR3 DNA: TGCGCCAGCAGCTTTGACCCAGGGAGGCCCGGGGAGCTGTTTTTT
CDR3 protein: CASSFDPGRPGELFF

V gene: TRBV5-1
clone size: NA
J gene: TRBJ2-7
D gene: NA
CDR3 DNA: TGCGCCAGCAGTCGGACGGATTTCTACGAGCAGTACTTC
CDR3 protein: CASSRTDFYEQYF

V gene: TRBV27
clone size: NA
J gene: TRBJ2-3
D gene: TRBD2
CDR3 DNA: TGTGCCAGCAGACCAGTTAGCGGGCTCCCCAGGGCAGATACGCAGTATTTT
CDR3 protein: CASRPVSGLPRADTQYF

V gene: TRBV5-1
clone size: many
J gene: TRBJ2-5
D gene: TRBD1
CDR3 DNA: TGCGCCAGCAGCTCGCTGGGGACAGGGGAAGAGACCCAGTACTTC
CDR3 protein: CASSSLGTGEETQYF

V gene: TRBV5-6
clone size: NA
J gene: TRBJ2-2
D gene: NA
CDR3 DNA: TGTGCCAGCAGCTTAGGACAGCGCACCGGGGAGCTGTTTTTT
CDR3 protein: CASSLGQRTGELFF

V gene: TRBV3-1
clone size: few
J gene: TRBJ2-5
D gene: NA
CDR3 DNA: TGTGCCAGCAGCCGGCATGGGGGAGAGACCCAGTACTTC
CDR3 protein: CASSRHGGETQYF

V gene: TRBV5-1
clone size: once
J gene: TRBJ1-5
D gene: NA
CDR3 DNA: TGCGCCAGCAGCCCAGCGGCGGGGGGCAATCAGCCCCAGCATTTT
CDR3 protein: CASSPAAGGNQPQHF

V gene: TRBV7-2
clone size: NA
J gene: TRBJ2-7
D gene: TRBD1
CDR3 DNA: TGTGCCAGCAGCCTACCGGACAGGGGTCACGAGCAGTACTTC
CDR3 protein: CASSLPDRGHEQYF

V gene: TRBV6-5
clone size: few
J gene: TRBJ2-1
D gene: TRBD2
CDR3 DNA: TGTGCCAGCATACGACTAGCGGGGGCAGGTGAGCAGTTCTTC
CDR3 protein: CASIRLAGAGEQFF

V gene: TRBV11-2
clone size: few
J gene: TRBJ2-5
D gene: TRBD2
CDR3 DNA: TGTGCCAGCAGCGCCTGGACTAGCCAAGAGACCCAGTACTTC
CDR3 protein: CASSAWTSQETQYF

V gene: TRBV5-1
clone size: many
J gene: TRBJ1-1
D gene: NA
CDR3 DNA: TGCGCCAGCAGCTTGAACGGTGCGAACACTGAAGCTTTCTTT
CDR3 protein: CASSLNGANTEAFF

V gene: TRBV29-1
clone size: once
J gene: TRBJ2-6
D gene: NA
CDR3 DNA: TGCAGCGTTACAGGGAACTCTGGGGCCAACGTCCTGACTTTC
CDR3 protein: CSVTGNSGANVLTF

V gene: TRBV10-3
clone size: few
J gene: TRBJ2-5
D gene: TRBD2
CDR3 DNA: TGTGCCATCACCGCGGGACTAGCGGGGGGCCAGGGGCAAGAGACCCAGTACTTC
CDR3 protein: CAITAGLAGGQGQETQYF

V gene: TRBV27
clone size: NA
J gene: TRBJ1-1
D gene: NA
CDR3 DNA: TGTGCCAGCAGTTTGGAAGGAGGGGCGGGGAAAGCTTTCTTT
CDR3 protein: CASSLEGGAGKAFF

V gene: TRBV5-1
clone size: many
J gene: TRBJ1-1
D gene: NA
CDR3 DNA: TGTGCCAGCAGCTTCTCAGGGAACACTGAAGCTTTCTTT
CDR3 protein: CASSFSGNTEAFF

V gene: TRBV5-1
clone size: NA
J gene: TRBJ1-2
D gene: TRBD1
CDR3 DNA: TGCGCCAGCAGCCCCGGGACAGGCGGGGGGTATGGCTACACCTTC
CDR3 protein: CASSPGTGGGYGYTF

V gene: TRBV4-1
clone size: NA
J gene: TRBJ1-5
D gene: TRBD1
CDR3 DNA: TGCGCCAGCAGCCAGCCTAGGGACAGTTTTAATCAGCCCCAGCATTTT
CDR3 protein: CASSQPRDSFNQPQHF

V gene: TRBV5-1
clone size: NA
J gene: TRBJ2-6
D gene: NA
CDR3 DNA: TGTGCCAGCAGCTTGATTGGGTCTGGGGCCAACGTCCTGACTTTC
CDR3 protein: CASSLIGSGANVLTF

V gene: TRBV12-3/TRBV12-4
clone size: few
J gene: TRBJ2-7
D gene: NA
CDR3 DNA: TGTGCCAGCGCTAGACGGCCGGGACAAACCTACGAGCAGTACTTC
CDR3 protein: CASARRPGQTYEQYF

V gene: TRBV6-5
clone size: NA
J gene: TRBJ2-6
D gene: NA
CDR3 DNA: TGTGCCAGCAGTTTAACATCCCCCGCTGGGGCCAACGTCCTGACTTTC
CDR3 protein: CASSLTSPAGANVLTF

V gene: TRBV20-1
clone size: NA
J gene: TRBJ2-3
D gene: NA
CDR3 DNA: TGCAGTGCTGCGGGACCCGGCACAGATACGCAGTATTTT
CDR3 protein: CSAAGPGTDTQYF

V gene: TRBV20-1
clone size: few
J gene: TRBJ2-3
D gene: TRBD2
CDR3 DNA: TGCAGTGCTAGAGATCCAACGGGGGGATCAGATACGCAGTATTTT
CDR3 protein: CSARDPTGGSDTQYF

V gene: TRBV6-5
clone size: few
J gene: TRBJ1-2
D gene: NA
CDR3 DNA: TGTGCCAGCAGTTACTCCAGAAACTATGGCTACACCTTC
CDR3 protein: CASSYSRNYGYTF

V gene: TRBV3-1
clone size: NA
J gene: TRBJ1-4
D gene: TRBD1
CDR3 DNA: TGTGCCAGCAGCCAGGCGAAGGGGGCGGGCGGTGAAAAACTGTTTTTT
CDR3 protein: CASSQAKGAGGEKLFF

V gene: TRBV5-1
clone size: few
J gene: TRBJ1-1
D gene: TRBD1
CDR3 DNA: TGCGCCAGCAGCCAGGGACAGGGGTGGAACACTGAAGCTTTCTTT
CDR3 protein: CASSQGQGWNTEAFF